This T cell receptor (beta chain) was identified during a study of Ad26.COV2.S vaccination and SARS-CoV-2 variants. The data were produced by immunoSEQ multiplex PCR, yet TCRdb's version contains in-frame clones alone and is incomplete. This repertoire shows about 330,000 clones, about 90% found once; its top ten account for around 5.5%. Treatment indicated: over 15 received Ad26.COV2.S at low or high dose, single or two shots; about 5 received placebo; per-sample allocation not given. The investigators took samples on day 63 after the first vaccine or placebo injection. Per the germline V gene, CDR1 is MNHEY and CDR2 is SVGAGI. This CDR3 spans 10 amino acids. The ends were cut back, 10 bases at V and 3 bases at J, with 7 bases in the middle.

The sequencing here drew on peripheral blood, taken in a trial of Ad26.COV2.S vaccine versus placebo. V gene TRBV6-5 combines with J gene TRBJ2-7; D might be TRBD2 (5 bases). This clonotype was obtained from a person aged 18 to 65 who received the Ad26.COV2.S COVID-19 vaccine or a placebo. DNA for the CDR3: TGTGCCACCGGGGACTACGAGCAGTACTTC. Its translation is CATGDYEQYF.